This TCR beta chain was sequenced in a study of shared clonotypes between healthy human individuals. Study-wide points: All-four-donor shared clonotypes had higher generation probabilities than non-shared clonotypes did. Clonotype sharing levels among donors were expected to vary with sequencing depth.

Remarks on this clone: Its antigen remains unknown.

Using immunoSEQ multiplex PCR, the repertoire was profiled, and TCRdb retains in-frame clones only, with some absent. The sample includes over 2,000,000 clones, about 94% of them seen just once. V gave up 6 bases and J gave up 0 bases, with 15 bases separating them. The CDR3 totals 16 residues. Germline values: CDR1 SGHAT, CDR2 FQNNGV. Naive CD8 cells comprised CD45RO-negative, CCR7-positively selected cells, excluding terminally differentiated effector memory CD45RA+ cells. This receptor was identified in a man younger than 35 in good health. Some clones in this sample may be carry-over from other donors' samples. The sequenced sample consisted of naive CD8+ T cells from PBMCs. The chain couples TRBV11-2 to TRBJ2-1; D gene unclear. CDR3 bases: TGTGCCAGCAGGTGGAAACTCGCGAGCTCCTACAATGAGCAGTTCTTC. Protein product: CASRWKLASSYNEQFF.